The present TCR beta chain was sequenced within a study of ipilimumab plus nivolumab after autologous stem cell transplantation. Ipilimumab, 1 mg/kg, started 14 to 28 days after autologous transplant. Through week 26, nivolumab 3 mg/kg IV was given weeks 1, 4, 7, 10, then biweekly. The method was immunoSEQ multiplex PCR; TCRdb's version includes in-frame clones alone and lacks a portion of them. The sample consists of approximately 15,000 clones, 65% to 85% of them appearing once. This CDR3 region has 13 residues. The germline V and J ends were trimmed by 11 bases and 2 bases, with 14 bases remaining between them. Germline CDR1 is SEHNR and CDR2 is FQNEAQ (reference sequence).

The clonotype was recovered from a male donor with diffuse large B-cell lymphoma. V and J are TRBV7-9 and TRBJ2-3; D not certain. The material was PBMCs, obtained in a trial of ipilimumab plus nivolumab as post-transplant consolidation. The CDR3 loop reads CAGSGLPTDTQYF. Written as DNA, the CDR3 is TGTGCCGGATCCGGGCTACCCACAGATACGCAGTATTTT.